This TCR beta chain was captured by sequencing in a study of shared clonotypes between healthy human individuals. Looked up from germline, CDR1 is SGHVS and CDR2 is FQNEAQ. Trimming took 3 bases from V and 1 from J, leaving 10 bases between them. The CDR3 has 15 amino acids. Each of the donors was a healthy adult who was HIV-negative and had not had a recent acute infection or vaccination. Several immunoSEQ plates received, in even portions, the genomic DNA of each subset. Produced via immunoSEQ multiplex PCR; TCRdb's table is partial and in-frame only. The table lists 600,000 to 800,000 clones, just under 75% of them singletons.

The sequenced material came from memory CD4+ T cells sorted from blood. As to subset: CD45RA-negative fraction. The chain links TRBV7-8 to TRBJ2-1; D may be TRBD2 (6 bases). This receptor was identified in a woman in her twenties or thirties in good health. The CDR3 protein is CASSFAGTSYNEQFF. The CDR3 DNA reads as TGTGCCAGCAGCTTCGCCGGGACTTCCTACAATGAGCAGTTCTTC.